What follows describes a single TCR beta chain. This sample stems from a study of shared clonotypes between healthy human individuals. Across the whole study: Per donor, three plates held CD4 naive cells, three held CD4 memory, two held CD8 naive and one held CD8 memory.

Libraries were prepared by immunoSEQ multiplex PCR; TCRdb keeps only in-frame clonotypes and omits some of them. The data contain around 2,000,000 clones, around 95% of them singletons. Negatively enriched CD4+ T cells were divided by CD45RA into naive and memory. This clonotype was sampled from a man younger than 30 in good health. What was sequenced was naive CD4+ T cells sorted from blood. Subset specified: CD45RA+ positively selected.

The CDR3 sequence is CASSPDPFKAFF. CDR3 bases: TGTGCCAGCTCACCCGACCCCTTCAAAGCTTTCTTT. The rearrangement links TRBV18 to TRBJ1-1; D not resolved. This CDR3 is built from 12 residues. The ends were cut back, 3 bases at V and 9 bases at J, with 11 bases in the middle. The germline V gene has CDR1 KGHSH and CDR2 LQKENI.